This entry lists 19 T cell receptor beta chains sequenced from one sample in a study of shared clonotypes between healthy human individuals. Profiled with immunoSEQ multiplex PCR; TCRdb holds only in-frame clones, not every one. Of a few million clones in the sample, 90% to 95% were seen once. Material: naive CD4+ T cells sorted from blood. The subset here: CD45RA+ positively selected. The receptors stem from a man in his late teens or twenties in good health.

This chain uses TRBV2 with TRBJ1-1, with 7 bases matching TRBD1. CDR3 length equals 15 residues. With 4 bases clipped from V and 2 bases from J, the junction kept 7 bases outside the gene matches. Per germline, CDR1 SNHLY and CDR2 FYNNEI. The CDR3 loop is CASSAAGTANTEAFF. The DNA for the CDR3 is TGTGCCAGCAGTGCCGCCGGGACAGCAAACACTGAAGCTTTCTTT.

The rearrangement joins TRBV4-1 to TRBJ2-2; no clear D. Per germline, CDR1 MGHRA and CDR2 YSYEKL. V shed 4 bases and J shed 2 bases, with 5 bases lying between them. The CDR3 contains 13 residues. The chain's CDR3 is CASSPDNTGELFF. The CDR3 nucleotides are TGCGCCAGCAGCCCCGATAACACCGGGGAGCTGTTTTTT.

The CDR3 loop is CASSLLGAEAFF. The DNA for the CDR3 is TGTGCCAGCAGTCTCCTCGGGGCAGAAGCTTTCTTT. The chain uses TRBV6-6 and TRBJ1-1, with D perhaps TRBD1 (5 bases). This CDR3 region has 12 residues. V was cut by 5 bases and J by 8 bases, with 12 bases left in between. CDR1 and CDR2 from the germline V gene are MNHNY and SVGAGI (reference sequence).

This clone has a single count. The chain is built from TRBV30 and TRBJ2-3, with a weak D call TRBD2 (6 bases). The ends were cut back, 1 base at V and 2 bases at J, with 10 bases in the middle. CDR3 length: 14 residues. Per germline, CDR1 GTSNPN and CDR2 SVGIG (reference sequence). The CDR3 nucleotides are TGTGCCTGGAGTGGCGGGGTGGTCACAGATACGCAGTATTTT. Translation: CAWSGGVVTDTQYF.

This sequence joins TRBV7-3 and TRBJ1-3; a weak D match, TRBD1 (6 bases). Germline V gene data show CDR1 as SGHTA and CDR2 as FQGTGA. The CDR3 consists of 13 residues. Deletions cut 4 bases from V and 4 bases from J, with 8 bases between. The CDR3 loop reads CASSSDSGNTIYF. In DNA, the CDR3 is TGTGCCAGCAGCTCGGACAGCGGAAACACCATATATTTT.

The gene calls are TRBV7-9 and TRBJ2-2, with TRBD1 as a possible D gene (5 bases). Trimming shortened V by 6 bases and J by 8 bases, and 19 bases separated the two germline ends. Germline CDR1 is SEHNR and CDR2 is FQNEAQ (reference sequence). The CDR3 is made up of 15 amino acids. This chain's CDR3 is CASRIRQTGYGELFF. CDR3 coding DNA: TGTGCCAGCAGGATCCGACAGACGGGTTATGGGGAGCTGTTTTTT.

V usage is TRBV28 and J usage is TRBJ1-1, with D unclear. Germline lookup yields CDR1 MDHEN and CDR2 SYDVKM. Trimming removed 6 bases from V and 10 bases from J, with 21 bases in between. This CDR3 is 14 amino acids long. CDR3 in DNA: TGTGCCAGCAGGCCCAGCCCGGCGGTGGGTGGAGCTTTCTTT. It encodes CASRPSPAVGGAFF.

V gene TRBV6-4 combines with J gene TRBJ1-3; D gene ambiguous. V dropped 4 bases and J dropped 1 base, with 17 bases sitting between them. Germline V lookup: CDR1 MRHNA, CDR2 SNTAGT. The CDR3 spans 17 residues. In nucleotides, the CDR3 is TGTGCCAGCAGTGCCTTGGACGTCTCCTGGTCTGGAAACACCATATATTTT. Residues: CASSALDVSWSGNTIYF.

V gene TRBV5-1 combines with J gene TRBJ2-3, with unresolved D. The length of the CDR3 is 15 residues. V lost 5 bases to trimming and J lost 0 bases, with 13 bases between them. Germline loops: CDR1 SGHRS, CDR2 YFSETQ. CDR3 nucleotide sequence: TGCGCCAGCAGTTTCGACTCCTTTAGCACAGATACGCAGTATTTT. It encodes CASSFDSFSTDTQYF.

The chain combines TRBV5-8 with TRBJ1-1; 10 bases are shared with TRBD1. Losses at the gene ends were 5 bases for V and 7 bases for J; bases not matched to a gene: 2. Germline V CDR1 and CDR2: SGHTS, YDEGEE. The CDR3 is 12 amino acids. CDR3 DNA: TGTGCCAGCAGGTGGACAGGGGGTGAAGCTTTCTTT. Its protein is CASRWTGGEAFF. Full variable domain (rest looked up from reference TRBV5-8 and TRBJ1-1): EAGVTQSPTHLIKTRGQQATLRCSPISGHTSVYWYQQALGLGLQFLLWYDEGEERNRGNFPPRFSGRQFPNYSSELNVNALELEDSALYLCASRWTGGEAFFGQGTRLTVV.

This CDR3 reads CASSFPPRGVPHYEQYF. The CDR3 nucleotides are TGTGCCAGCAGTTTCCCGCCCCGGGGGGTCCCCCACTACGAGCAGTACTTC. The chain links TRBV28 to TRBJ2-7; TRBD2 agrees at 7 bases. Per the germline V gene, CDR1 is MDHEN and CDR2 is SYDVKM. This CDR3 region has 17 residues. V shed 3 bases, J shed 3 bases, and the junction held 14 bases outside the gene matches.

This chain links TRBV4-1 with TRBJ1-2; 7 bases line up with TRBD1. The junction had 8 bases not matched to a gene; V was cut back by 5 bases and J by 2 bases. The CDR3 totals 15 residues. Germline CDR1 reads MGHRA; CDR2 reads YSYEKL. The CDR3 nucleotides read TGCGCCAGCAGCAATAGGATACAGGGGAACTATGGCTACACCTTC. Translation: CASSNRIQGNYGYTF.

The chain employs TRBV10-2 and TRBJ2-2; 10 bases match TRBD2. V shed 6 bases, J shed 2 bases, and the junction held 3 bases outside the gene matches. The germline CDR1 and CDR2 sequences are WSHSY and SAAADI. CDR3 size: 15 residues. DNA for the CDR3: TGCGCCAGCAGGGCTAGCGGGGGAAACACCGGGGAGCTGTTTTTT. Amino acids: CASRASGGNTGELFF.

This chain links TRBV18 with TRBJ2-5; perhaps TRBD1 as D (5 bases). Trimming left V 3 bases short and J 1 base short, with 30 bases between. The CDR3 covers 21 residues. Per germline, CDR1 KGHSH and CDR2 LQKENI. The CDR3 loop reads CASSPKGADRDTYHFQETQYF. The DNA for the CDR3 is TGTGCCAGCTCACCGAAAGGGGCCGATAGAGATACTTACCACTTCCAAGAGACCCAGTACTTC.

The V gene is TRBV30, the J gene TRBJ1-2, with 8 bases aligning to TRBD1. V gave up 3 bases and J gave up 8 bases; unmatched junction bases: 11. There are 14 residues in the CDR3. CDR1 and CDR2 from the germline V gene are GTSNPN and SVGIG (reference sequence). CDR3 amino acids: CAWSRTGPMRGYTF. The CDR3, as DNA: TGTGCCTGGAGCCGGACAGGGCCCATGAGGGGCTACACCTTC.

CDR3 bases: TGTGCCAGTAGAAGGGACAGCGTCTTCACAGATACGCAGTATTTT. This gives the protein CASRRDSVFTDTQYF. This chain connects TRBV19 to TRBJ2-3, with 7 bases aligning to TRBD1. CDR3 length: 15 amino acids. Germline values: CDR1 LNHDA, CDR2 SQIVND (reference sequence). Trimming removed 6 bases from V and 2 bases from J; junction bases left unmatched: 8.

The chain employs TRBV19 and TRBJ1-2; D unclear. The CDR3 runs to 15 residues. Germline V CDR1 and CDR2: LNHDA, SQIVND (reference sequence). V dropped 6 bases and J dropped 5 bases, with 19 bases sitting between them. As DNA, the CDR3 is TGTGCCAGTAGATTATGGGGTGAAGAACTATATGGCTACACCTTC. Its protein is CASRLWGEELYGYTF.

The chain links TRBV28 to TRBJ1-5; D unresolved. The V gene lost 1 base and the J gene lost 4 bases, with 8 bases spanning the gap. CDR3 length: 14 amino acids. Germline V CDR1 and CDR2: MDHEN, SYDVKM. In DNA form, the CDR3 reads TGTGCCAGCAGTTTATCAACCTTAAATCAGCCCCAGCATTTT. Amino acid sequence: CASSLSTLNQPQHF.

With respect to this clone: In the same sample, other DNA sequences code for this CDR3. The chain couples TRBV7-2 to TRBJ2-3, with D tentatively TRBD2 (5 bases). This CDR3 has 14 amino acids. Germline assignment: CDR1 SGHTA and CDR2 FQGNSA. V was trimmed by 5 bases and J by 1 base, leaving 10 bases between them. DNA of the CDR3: TGTGCCAGCAGCCCCGGACTCCGCACAGATACGCAGTATTTT. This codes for CASSPGLRTDTQYF.